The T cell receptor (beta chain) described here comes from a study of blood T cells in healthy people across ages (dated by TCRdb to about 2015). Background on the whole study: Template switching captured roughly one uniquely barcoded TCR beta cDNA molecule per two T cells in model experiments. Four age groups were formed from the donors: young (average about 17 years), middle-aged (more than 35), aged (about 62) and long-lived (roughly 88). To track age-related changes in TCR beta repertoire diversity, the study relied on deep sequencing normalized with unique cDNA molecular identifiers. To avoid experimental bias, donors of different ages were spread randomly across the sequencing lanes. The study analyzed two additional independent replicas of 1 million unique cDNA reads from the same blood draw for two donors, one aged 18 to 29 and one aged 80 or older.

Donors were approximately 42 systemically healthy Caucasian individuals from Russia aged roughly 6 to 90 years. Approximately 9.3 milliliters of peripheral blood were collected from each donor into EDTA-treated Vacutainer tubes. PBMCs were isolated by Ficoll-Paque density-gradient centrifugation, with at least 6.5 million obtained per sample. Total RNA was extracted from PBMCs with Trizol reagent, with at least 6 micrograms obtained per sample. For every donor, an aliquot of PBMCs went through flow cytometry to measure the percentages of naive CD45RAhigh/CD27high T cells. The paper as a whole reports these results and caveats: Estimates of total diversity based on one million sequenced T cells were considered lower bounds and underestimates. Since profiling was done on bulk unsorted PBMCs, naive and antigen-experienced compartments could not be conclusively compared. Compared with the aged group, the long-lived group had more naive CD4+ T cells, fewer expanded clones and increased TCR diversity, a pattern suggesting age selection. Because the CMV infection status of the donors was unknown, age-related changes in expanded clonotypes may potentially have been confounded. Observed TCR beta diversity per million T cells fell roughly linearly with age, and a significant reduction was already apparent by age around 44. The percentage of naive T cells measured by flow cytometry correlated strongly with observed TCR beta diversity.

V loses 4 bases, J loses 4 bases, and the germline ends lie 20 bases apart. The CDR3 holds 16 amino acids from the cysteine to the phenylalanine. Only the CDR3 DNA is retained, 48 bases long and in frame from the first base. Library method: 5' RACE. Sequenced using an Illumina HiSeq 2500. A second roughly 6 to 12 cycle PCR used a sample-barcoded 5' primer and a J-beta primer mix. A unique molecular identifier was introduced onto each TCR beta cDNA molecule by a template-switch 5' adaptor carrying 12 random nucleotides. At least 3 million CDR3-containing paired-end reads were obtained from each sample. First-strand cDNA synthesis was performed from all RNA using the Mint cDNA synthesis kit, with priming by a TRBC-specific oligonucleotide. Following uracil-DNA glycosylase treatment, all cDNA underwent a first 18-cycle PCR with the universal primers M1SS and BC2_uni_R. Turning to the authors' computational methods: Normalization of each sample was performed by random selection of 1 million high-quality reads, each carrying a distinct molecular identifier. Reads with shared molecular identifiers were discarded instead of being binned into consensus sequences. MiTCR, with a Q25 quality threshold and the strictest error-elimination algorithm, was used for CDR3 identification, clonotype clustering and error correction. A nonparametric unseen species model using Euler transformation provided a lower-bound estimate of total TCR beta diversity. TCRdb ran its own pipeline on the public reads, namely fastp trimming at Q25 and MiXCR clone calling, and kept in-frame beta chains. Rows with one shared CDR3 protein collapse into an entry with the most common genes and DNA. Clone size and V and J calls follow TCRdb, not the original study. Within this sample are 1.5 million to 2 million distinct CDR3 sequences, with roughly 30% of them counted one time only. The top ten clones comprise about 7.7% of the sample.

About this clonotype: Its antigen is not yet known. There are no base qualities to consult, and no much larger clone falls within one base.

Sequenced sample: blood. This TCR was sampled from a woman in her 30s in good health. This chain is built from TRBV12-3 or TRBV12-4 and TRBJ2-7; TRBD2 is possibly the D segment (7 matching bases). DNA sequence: TGTGCCAGCAGTTCTTCCCCGGGAGGAGGGGGGTACGAGCAGTACTTC. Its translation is CASSSSPGGGGYEQYF.